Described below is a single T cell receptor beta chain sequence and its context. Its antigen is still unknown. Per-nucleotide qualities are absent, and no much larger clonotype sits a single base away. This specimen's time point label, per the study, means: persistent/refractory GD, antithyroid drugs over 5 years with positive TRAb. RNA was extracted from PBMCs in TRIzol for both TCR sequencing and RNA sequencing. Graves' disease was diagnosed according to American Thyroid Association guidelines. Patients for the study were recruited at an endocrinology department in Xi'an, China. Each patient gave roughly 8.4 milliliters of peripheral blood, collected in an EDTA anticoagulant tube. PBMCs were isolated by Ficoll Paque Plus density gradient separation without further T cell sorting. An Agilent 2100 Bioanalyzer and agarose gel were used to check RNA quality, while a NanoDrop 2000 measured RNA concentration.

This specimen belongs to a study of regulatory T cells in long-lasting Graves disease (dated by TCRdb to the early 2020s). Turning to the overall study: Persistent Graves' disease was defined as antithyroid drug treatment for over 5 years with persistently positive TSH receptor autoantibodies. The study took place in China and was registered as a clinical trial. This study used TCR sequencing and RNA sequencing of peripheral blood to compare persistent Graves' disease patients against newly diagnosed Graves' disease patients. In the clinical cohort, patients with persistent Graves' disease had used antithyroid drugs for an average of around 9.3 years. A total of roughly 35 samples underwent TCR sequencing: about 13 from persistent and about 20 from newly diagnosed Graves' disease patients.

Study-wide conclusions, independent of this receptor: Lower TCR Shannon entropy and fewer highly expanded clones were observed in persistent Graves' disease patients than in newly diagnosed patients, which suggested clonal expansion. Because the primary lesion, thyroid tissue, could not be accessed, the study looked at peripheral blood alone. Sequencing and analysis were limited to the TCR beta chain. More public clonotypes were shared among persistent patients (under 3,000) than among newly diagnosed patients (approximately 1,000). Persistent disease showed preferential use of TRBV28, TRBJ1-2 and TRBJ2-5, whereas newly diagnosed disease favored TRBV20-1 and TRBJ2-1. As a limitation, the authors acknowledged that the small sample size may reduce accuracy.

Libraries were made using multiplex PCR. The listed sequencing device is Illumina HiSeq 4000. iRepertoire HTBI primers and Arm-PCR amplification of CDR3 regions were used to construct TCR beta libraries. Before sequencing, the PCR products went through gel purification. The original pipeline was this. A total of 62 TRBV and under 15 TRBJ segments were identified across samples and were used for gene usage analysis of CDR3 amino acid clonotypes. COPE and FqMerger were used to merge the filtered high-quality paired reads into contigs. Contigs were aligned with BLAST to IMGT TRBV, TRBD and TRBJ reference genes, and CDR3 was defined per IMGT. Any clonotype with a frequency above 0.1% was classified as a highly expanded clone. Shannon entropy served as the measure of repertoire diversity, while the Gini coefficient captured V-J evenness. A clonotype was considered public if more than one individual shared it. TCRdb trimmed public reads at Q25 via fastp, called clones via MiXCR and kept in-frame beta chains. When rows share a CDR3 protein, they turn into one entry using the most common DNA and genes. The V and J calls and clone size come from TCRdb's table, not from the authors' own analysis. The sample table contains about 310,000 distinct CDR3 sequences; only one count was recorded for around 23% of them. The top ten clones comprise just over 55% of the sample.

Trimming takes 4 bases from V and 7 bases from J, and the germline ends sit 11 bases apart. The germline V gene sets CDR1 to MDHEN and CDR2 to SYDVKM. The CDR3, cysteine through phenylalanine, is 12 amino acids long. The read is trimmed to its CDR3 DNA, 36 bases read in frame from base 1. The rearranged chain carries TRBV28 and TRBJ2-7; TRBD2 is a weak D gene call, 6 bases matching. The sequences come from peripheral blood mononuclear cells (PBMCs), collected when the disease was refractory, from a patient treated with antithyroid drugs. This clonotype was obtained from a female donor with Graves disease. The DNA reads TGTGCCAGCAGTTCTAGCGATCGTGAGCAGTACTTC. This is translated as CASSSSDREQYF.